The 19 T cell receptor beta chains in this list originate from one sample, sequenced in a study of T cell repertoires in cytomegalovirus infection. One entry per CDR3 protein results from TCRdb running MiXCR on the reads. The sample carries approximately 150,000 distinct CDR3 sequences, 5.5% to 7% recorded once. The sequenced sample consisted of PBMCs. These receptors were taken from a human donor in good health (CMV status not recorded). Some clones in this sample may be carry-over from other donors' samples.

This clonotype was observed many times. The chain uses TRBV25-1 and TRBJ1-2; D is unresolved. Per the germline V gene, CDR1 is MGHDK and CDR2 is SYGVNS. The germline V and J ends were trimmed by 3 bases and 5 bases, with 13 bases remaining between them. The CDR3 is 14 amino acids. The CDR3 bases are TGTGCCAGCAGTGATTCCCCCCAGCTGTATGGCTACACCTTC. Its translation is CASSDSPQLYGYTF.

In its sample, this clonotype was seen many times. V and J are TRBV6-6 and TRBJ2-3; D is uncertain. The CDR3 sequence is 16 residues long. V lost 6 bases to trimming and J lost 0 bases, with 16 bases between them. Per germline, CDR1 MNHNY and CDR2 SVGAGI (reference sequence). The CDR3 DNA reads as TGTGCCAGCAGCCCGACCACCTTGACTAGCACAGATACGCAGTATTTT. Translated, it gives CASSPTTLTSTDTQYF.

This sequence joins TRBV20-1 and TRBJ1-5; 7 positions match TRBD1. With V trimmed by 4 bases and J by 2 bases, 2 bases remained unmatched. This CDR3 is built from 13 residues. Germline CDR1 reads DFQATT; CDR2 reads SNEGSKA (reference sequence). As DNA, the CDR3 is TGCAGTGCTACAGGGGGTCGCAATCAGCCCCAGCATTTT. Its translation is CSATGGRNQPQHF.

This clonotype was seen repeatedly, ten times or more. V is TRBV7-2 and J is TRBJ2-3; 13 nucleotides line up with TRBD2. Germline V gene sequence: CDR1 SGHTA, CDR2 FQGNSA. This CDR3 contains 18 residues. Trimming cost V 2 bases and J 5 bases; bases outside gene matches: 10. The chain's CDR3 is CASSLRVRLAGGLDTQYF. Written as DNA, the CDR3 is TGTGCCAGCAGCTTACGAGTGAGACTAGCGGGGGGCTTAGATACGCAGTATTTT.

The chain is built from TRBV20-1 and TRBJ2-7, with 11 positions matching TRBD1. J gave up 6 bases and V 3 bases, and 7 bases lay outside the gene matches. The CDR3 has 14 residues. Per germline, CDR1 DFQATT and CDR2 SNEGSKA (reference sequence). The CDR3: CSASRMGQGGEQYF. The CDR3 DNA sequence: TGCAGTGCTAGCCGTATGGGACAGGGGGGCGAGCAGTACTTC.

In this sample, this clonotype turned up many times. The chain combines TRBV7-2 with TRBJ1-5; D is ambiguous. The CDR3 is 13 residues long. V dropped 2 bases and J dropped 5 bases, with 7 bases sitting between them. Germline loops: CDR1 SGHTA, CDR2 FQGNSA. DNA of the CDR3: TGTGCCAGCAGCTTAAACTGGGATCAGCCCCAGCATTTT. Amino acids: CASSLNWDQPQHF.

This clonotype was detected many times. The chain joins TRBV7-2 to TRBJ1-4; TRBD1 matches at 7 bases. This CDR3 spans 15 amino acids. The V and J ends lost 2 bases and 5 bases, in that order; junction bases with no gene match: 5. Looked up from germline, CDR1 is SGHTA and CDR2 is FQGNSA. In DNA, the CDR3 is TGTGCCAGCAGCTTATTGACAGGGACCAATGAAAAACTGTTTTTT. Encoded protein: CASSLLTGTNEKLFF.

In this sample, this clonotype turned up many times. This rearrangement joins TRBV6-5 to TRBJ1-2; weak D call: TRBD1 (6 bases). The CDR3 spans 12 residues. Germline assignment: CDR1 MNHEY and CDR2 SVGAGI. With 10 bases removed from V and 4 bases from J, the gap between germline ends came to 13 bases. CDR3 nucleotide sequence: TGTGCCACCTCACAGGGCGTCTATGGCTACACCTTC. This gives the protein CATSQGVYGYTF.

This clonotype has a count of ten or more. V usage is TRBV7-9 and J usage is TRBJ2-1, with D uncertain. V was shortened by 2 bases and J by 7 bases, with 9 bases between the two germline ends. The CDR3 is 13 residues long. The germline V gene encodes CDR1 SEHNR and CDR2 FQNEAQ (reference sequence). CDR3 DNA sequence: TGTGCCAGCAGCTTACCCGACCGGAATGAGCAGTTCTTC. Its translation: CASSLPDRNEQFF.

This clonotype came up many times. J is TRBJ2-2 and V is TRBV7-9; either TRBD1 or TRBD2 may fit D (6 bases each). Trimming removed 1 base from V and 3 bases from J, with 21 bases in between. The germline V gene has CDR1 SEHNR and CDR2 FQNEAQ (reference sequence). This CDR3 has 19 residues. Here the CDR3 DNA reads TGTGCCAGCAGCTTAGGAGGCGTCAGGGGAGTAGCGGACACCGGGGAGCTGTTTTTT. Its translation: CASSLGGVRGVADTGELFF. Together with reference TRBV7-9 and TRBJ2-2, the CDR3 gives the full variable domain: DTGVSQNPRHKITKRGQNVTFRCDPISEHNRLYWYRQTLGQGPEFLTYFQNEAQLEKSRLLSDRFSAERPKGSFSTLEIQRTEQGDSAMYLCASSLGGVRGVADTGELFFGEGSRLTVL.

This clonotype showed up many times. The chain carries TRBV7-8 and TRBJ1-3; D remains unclear. Trimming removed 1 base at V and 4 bases at J, with 11 bases between. The V gene's germline CDR1 is SGHVS and CDR2 FQNEAQ. The CDR3 runs 15 residues. The CDR3 nucleotides read TGTGCCAGCAGCTTAGGGTCGGGAGCGGGAAACACCATATATTTT. This translates into CASSLGSGAGNTIYF.

This clonotype was counted many times. The J gene is TRBJ2-2, the V gene TRBV7-8, with D hard to call. CDR1 is SGHVS, CDR2 FQNEAQ, per germline. This CDR3 spans 16 amino acids. Trimming took 2 bases from V and 2 from J, leaving 12 bases between them. As DNA, the CDR3 is TGTGCCAGCAGCTTAATGGCCCAGATAAACACCGGGGAGCTGTTTTTT. Protein: CASSLMAQINTGELFF.

In this sample, this clonotype turned up many times. CDR3 sequence reads: CASSLARDRGNQPQHF. CDR3 bases: TGTGCCAGCAGTTTAGCGCGAGACAGGGGCAATCAGCCCCAGCATTTT. The chain couples TRBV12-3 or TRBV12-4 to TRBJ1-5, with 7 positions matching TRBD1. CDR3 length: 16 amino acids. V gave up 0 bases and J gave up 2 bases; unmatched junction bases: 4.

Ten or more counts support this clonotype. The V and J genes are TRBV7-2 and TRBJ1-1; D perhaps matches TRBD1 (6 bases). The CDR3 is made up of 14 amino acids. CDR1 and CDR2 (germline): SGHTA, FQGNSA. Trimming shortened V by 1 base and J by 3 bases, and 9 bases separated the two germline ends. As DNA, the CDR3 is TGTGCCAGCAGCTTAGGCGGACAGTACACTGAAGCTTTCTTT. Translated: CASSLGGQYTEAFF. The full variable domain, in which reference TRBV7-2 and TRBJ1-1 provide the parts outside the CDR3, is GAGVSQSPSNKVTEKGKDVELRCDPISGHTALYWYRQSLGQGLEFLIYFQGNSAPDKSGLPSDRFSAERTGGSVSTLTIQRTQQEDSAVYLCASSLGGQYTEAFFGQGTRLTVV.

The gene calls are TRBV6-2 or TRBV6-3 and TRBJ2-3, with D perhaps assigned TRBD1 or TRBD2 (5 bases each). The CDR3 is 13 residues long. CDR1 MNHEY and CDR2 SVGEGT come from the germline V gene. Trimming stripped 4 bases from V and 0 bases from J, with 5 bases between. CDR3 bases: TGTGCCAGCAGTTGGGACAGCACAGATACGCAGTATTTT. Protein: CASSWDSTDTQYF.

There are many counts of this clonotype. V gene TRBV12-3 or TRBV12-4 combines with J gene TRBJ2-5; unclear D gene. The CDR3 has 13 amino acids. The V gene lost 5 bases and the J gene lost 4 bases, with 11 bases spanning the gap. For the CDR3, the DNA is TGTGCCAGCAGTGCGCACGTGGGAGAGACCCAGTACTTC. It translates to CASSAHVGETQYF.

The table lists this clonotype with many counts. CDR3: CASSSPRARVSPLHF. DNA for the CDR3: TGTGCCAGCAGCAGCCCCAGGGCCAGGGTTTCACCCCTCCACTTT. This chain links TRBV7-2 with TRBJ1-6; a possible D gene is TRBD1 (5 bases). Germline lookup yields CDR1 SGHTA and CDR2 FQGNSA. V gave up 5 bases and J gave up 9 bases, with 17 bases separating them. This CDR3 spans 15 amino acids.

This clonotype was counted at least ten times. The CDR3 DNA sequence: TGTGCCAGCAGTTTGGGAGGTCCGCAGTATTTT. Translation: CASSLGGPQYF. The gene calls are TRBV28 and TRBJ2-3; D is possibly TRBD2 (6 bases). The CDR3 totals 11 residues. Germline lookup yields CDR1 MDHEN and CDR2 SYDVKM. V was clipped by 3 bases and J by 10 bases, with 8 bases between them.

V gene TRBV5-1 combines with J gene TRBJ2-5; D assignment may be TRBD1 or TRBD2 (6 bases each). Trimming left V 5 bases short and J 2 bases short, with 19 bases between. CDR1 and CDR2 from the germline V gene are SGHRS and YFSETQ. The CDR3 spans 16 residues. The CDR3, as DNA: TGCGCCAGCAGGGCGGGGTACAGGGAAGTTCAAGAGACCCAGTACTTC. It codes for CASRAGYREVQETQYF.